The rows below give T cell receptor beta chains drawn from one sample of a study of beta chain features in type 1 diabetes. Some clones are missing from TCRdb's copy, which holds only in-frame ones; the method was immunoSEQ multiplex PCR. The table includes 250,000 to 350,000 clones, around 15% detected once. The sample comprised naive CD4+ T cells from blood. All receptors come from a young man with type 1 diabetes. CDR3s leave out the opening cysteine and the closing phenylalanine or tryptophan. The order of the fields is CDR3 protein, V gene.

cdr3_aa: ASSEGGGKAFGYT; v_call: TRBV2
cdr3_aa: ASSVAVAAYNEQF; v_call: TRBV9
cdr3_aa: ASRGSSYEQY; v_call: TRBV2
cdr3_aa: AISESRSTSGKAKNIQY; v_call: TRBV10-3
cdr3_aa: ASGQRRSYEQY; v_call: TRBV27
cdr3_aa: ASSLGAAKNIQY; v_call: TRBV7-9
cdr3_aa: AWSVPPRNQPQH; v_call: TRBV30
cdr3_aa: ASSGTSGSWDEQY; v_call: TRBV6-5
cdr3_aa: ASSPVLANTGELF; v_call: TRBV19
cdr3_aa: ASSPHAPGRGNTEAF; v_call: TRBV27
cdr3_aa: ASSLSSGPLAKNIQY; v_call: TRBV27
cdr3_aa: ASTRSNYGYT; v_call: TRBV19
cdr3_aa: ASSFTGPYGYT; v_call: TRBV5-4
cdr3_aa: ASSPGTGSSYNEQF; v_call: TRBV5-1
cdr3_aa: ASSTSQGTYNEQF; v_call: TRBV5-1
cdr3_aa: ASSYSTGGYSGANVLT; v_call: TRBV28
cdr3_aa: ASSLKREGPGANVLT; v_call: TRBV5-1
cdr3_aa: ASSPEDRTNYGYT; v_call: TRBV9
cdr3_aa: ASSAPAVNEQF; v_call: TRBV6-5
cdr3_aa: ASSFSDREAF; v_call: TRBV5-1
cdr3_aa: ASTRDRVHNEQF; v_call: TRBV7-9
cdr3_aa: ASSSETSGRRETQY; v_call: TRBV5-1
cdr3_aa: ASSARQGGYEQY; v_call: TRBV7-9
cdr3_aa: ASSKTVNTGELF; v_call: TRBV9
cdr3_aa: AISERVAAGYT; v_call: TRBV10-3
cdr3_aa: ASSGLFAGNEQF; v_call: TRBV2
cdr3_aa: ASSTSGTLDEQF; v_call: TRBV2
cdr3_aa: ASSIRDSNQPQH; v_call: TRBV7-2
cdr3_aa: ASSSFSGTRTGELF; v_call: TRBV5-1
cdr3_aa: ASSQDPLGAAGELF; v_call: TRBV14
cdr3_aa: ASSESGNSYNEQF; v_call: TRBV9
cdr3_aa: ASSQERARSTDTQY; v_call: TRBV14
cdr3_aa: ASSGQVSTDTQY; v_call: TRBV28
cdr3_aa: ASSPVRGTNEKLF; v_call: TRBV4-2
cdr3_aa: SVRMTAYNEQF; v_call: TRBV29-1
cdr3_aa: ASSRRSGWQF; v_call: TRBV6-1
cdr3_aa: ASSPGQTNTEAF; v_call: TRBV18
cdr3_aa: ASSRLADEQF; v_call: TRBV28
cdr3_aa: AFSLWTAYNEQF; v_call: TRBV30
cdr3_aa: ASSSLAASSYNEQF; v_call: TRBV7-2
cdr3_aa: ASSELAGGRGEQF; v_call: TRBV2
cdr3_aa: AWSVTPGYGYT; v_call: TRBV30
cdr3_aa: ASSVQLVSDTQY; v_call: TRBV9
cdr3_aa: ASSPGTGPYQPQH; v_call: TRBV18
cdr3_aa: ASSPRAGEAETQY; v_call: TRBV18
cdr3_aa: ASSLGDRGREQY; v_call: TRBV7-9
cdr3_aa: ASSQGFVVAGQGKDTQY; v_call: TRBV4-3
cdr3_aa: ASSQAGTLQETQY; v_call: TRBV4-1
cdr3_aa: SPGSQGDYEQY; v_call: TRBV29-1
cdr3_aa: ASSLAGGGETQY; v_call: TRBV7-3
cdr3_aa: ASSMEPGQVARYT; v_call: TRBV19
cdr3_aa: ASSQDILARYEQY; v_call: TRBV4-3
cdr3_aa: ASSPRRTTTYEQY; v_call: TRBV7-2
cdr3_aa: ASSHRENTGELF; v_call: TRBV4-3
cdr3_aa: ASSLGGGIQYNEQF; v_call: TRBV7-2